What follows are 8 T cell receptor beta chains derived from one specimen sequenced in a study of cytomegalovirus exposure and HLA in healthy donors (dated by TCRdb to the late 2010s). The library was made by the immunoSEQ multiplex PCR assay. The multiplex PCR relied on a mix of 60 forward primers for TCR Vbeta segments and 13 reverse primers for TCR Jbeta segments. TCRdb provides this immuneACCESS table in a form limited to in-frame rearrangements. Some clones are lacking; in checked studies, under half of them reflect an unresolved V gene, and why the rest are absent is not known. Present in this sample are 150,000 to 200,000 clones, around four fifths of which were seen just once. Of the sample, roughly 1.3% falls within the top ten clones. The specimen sequenced was PBMCs. The receptors derive from a man under 40 in good health and CMV-seronegative.

This clone occurred a few times. The rearrangement uses TRBV5-4 and TRBJ2-7; D remains ambiguous. Germline lookup yields CDR1 SGHNT and CDR2 YYREEE (reference sequence). There are 13 residues in the CDR3. Trimming removed 4 bases at V and 2 bases at J, with 10 bases between. DNA for the CDR3: TGTGCCAGCAGCGGAGCCACGGCCTACGAGCAGTACTTC. It encodes CASSGATAYEQYF.

J is TRBJ2-2 and V is TRBV25-1, with D maybe TRBD1 (5 bases). The germline V gene encodes CDR1 MGHDK and CDR2 SYGVNS. The length of the CDR3 is 15 residues. V was clipped by 1 base and J by 4 bases, with 10 bases between them. DNA for the CDR3: TGTGCCAGCAGTGAATCGGCCAGGGCCACCGGGGAGCTGTTTTTT. This sequence encodes CASSESARATGELFF.

The chain is built from TRBV27 and TRBJ1-4, with D possibly being TRBD1 (5 bases). CDR1 is MNHEY and CDR2 is SMNVEV in the germline V gene (reference sequence). The CDR3 loop spans 16 amino acids. V lost 3 bases, J lost 0 bases, and 11 bases lay in between. CDR3 amino acids: CASSFTGVSTNEKLFF. The DNA for the CDR3 is TGTGCCAGCAGTTTTACAGGCGTTTCAACTAATGAAAAACTGTTTTTT. Variable domain in full (rest from reference TRBV27 and TRBJ1-4): EAQVTQNPRYLITVTGKKLTVTCSQNMNHEYMSWYRQDPGLGLRQIYYSMNVEVTDKGDVPEGYKVSRKEKRNFPLILESPSPNQTSLYFCASSFTGVSTNEKLFFGSGTQLSVL.

The chain recombines TRBV7-2 with TRBJ2-3; TRBD2 matches at 8 bases. V trimming: 3 bases; J trimming: 5 bases; junction bases outside the gene matches: 7. Germline CDR1 is SGHTA and CDR2 is FQGNSA. CDR3 length: 15 amino acids. Here the CDR3 DNA reads TGTGCCAGCAGCTTTAACGGGGGGGCGAAAGATACGCAGTATTTT. It encodes CASSFNGGAKDTQYF.

The rearrangement uses TRBV19 and TRBJ2-2; D is unresolved. The CDR3 is 14 amino acids. Germline values: CDR1 LNHDA, CDR2 SQIVND (reference sequence). The V and J ends lost 1 base and 4 bases respectively, with 7 bases between them. The chain's CDR3 is CASSIVSVTGELFF. CDR3 DNA sequence: TGTGCCAGTAGTATAGTTTCGGTCACCGGGGAGCTGTTTTTT. The full variable domain, with the rest looked up from reference TRBV19 and TRBJ2-2, is DGGITQSPKYLFRKEGQNVTLSCEQNLNHDAMYWYRQDPGQGLRLIYYSQIVNDFQKGDIAEGYSVSREKKESFPLTVTSAQKNPTAFYLCASSIVSVTGELFFGEGSRLTVL.

This clone appeared a few times. The gene calls are TRBV4-1 and TRBJ2-7, with 8 bases that match TRBD2. V gave up 2 bases and J gave up 2 bases; unmatched junction bases: 5. CDR1 and CDR2 (germline): MGHRA, YSYEKL. This CDR3 region has 15 residues. The CDR3 is CASSQLVTSAYEQYF. Written as DNA, the CDR3 is TGCGCCAGCAGCCAATTAGTGACTAGCGCCTACGAGCAGTACTTC.

Worth noting for this clone: An end of the junction differs from the germline gene, which may be a read error. This chain connects TRBV18 to TRBJ1-2; D gene uncertain. CDR1 is KGHSH, CDR2 LQKENI, per germline. The CDR3 consists of 11 residues. CDR3 sequence reads: CASSPLHELQF. The CDR3 bases are TGTGCCAGCTCACCTTTACACGAATTACAATTC.

The chain is built from TRBV14 and TRBJ1-3; D gene unclear. V was pared by 0 bases and J by 0 bases, with 6 bases between. The length of the CDR3 is 15 residues. Looked up from germline, CDR1 is SGHDN and CDR2 is FVKESK. CDR3 sequence reads: CASSQEFSSGNTIYF. For the CDR3, the DNA is TGTGCCAGCAGCCAAGAGTTCAGCTCTGGAAACACCATATATTTT. Combining the CDR3 with reference TRBV14 and TRBJ1-3 gives the whole variable domain EAGVTQFPSHSVIEKGQTVTLRCDPISGHDNLYWYRRVMGKEIKFLLHFVKESKQDESGMPNNRFLAERTGGTYSTLKVQPAELEDSGVYFCASSQEFSSGNTIYFGEGSWLTVV.